The T cell receptor beta chain described here comes from a study of blood T cell repertoires in COVID-19. Study at large: Samples representing acute and convalescent COVID-19 were sourced from the United States, Italy and Spain. From T cells, B-cell-depleted T cells, or PBMCs came the material, which was cDNA or gDNA.

Original data processing: Estimates of nucleated cell counts were drawn from the amplification of reference gene primers. Clones were read by immunoSEQ multiplex PCR, and TCRdb kept only the in-frame ones, dropping some. V, J and clone size are those of that table, while D and trimming were read from the DNA. The sample has around 260,000 clones; around 90% are singletons. V lost 2 bases, J lost 7 bases, and 12 bases lay in between. Germline CDR1 reads KGHSY; CDR2 reads FQNENV. The CDR3 sequence is 14 residues long. This sequence originates from a woman in her forties who had recovered from COVID-19. This chain joins TRBV16 and TRBJ2-1, with D possibly TRBD2 on 6 matching bases. The material sequenced was peripheral blood. CDR3 DNA sequence: TGTGCCAGCAGCCAAGTTGGAGGGCCTAATGAGCAGTTCTTC. Translation gives CASSQVGGPNEQFF.